This TCR beta chain was identified in a study of Graves' ophthalmopathy and Graves' hyperthyroidism. The study's findings and limits: Blood also held most thyroid clonotypes expanded above 0.001 frequency. Ophthalmopathy versus stable hyperthyroidism: 13-signature model gave roughly 88% sensitivity, less than 83% specificity.

From germline, CDR1 is SGHVS and CDR2 FQNEAQ. This CDR3 is built from 17 residues. V lost 4 bases, J lost 0 bases, and 8 bases stayed unmatched. Details on this clonotype: Its specificity is not known.

Enrollment excluded any patients with other autoimmune diseases, uncontrolled infections, pregnancy or lactation. Amplified material comprised TCR beta CDR3 regions derived from RNA transcripts. HTBI primers primed a first-round RT-PCR, and a second-round multiplex PCR followed. TCRdb reanalysed the multiplex PCR reads using MiXCR and keeps one entry per CDR3 protein. Of around 1,200,000 distinct CDR3 sequences listed, 35% to 40% are singletons. Material: peripheral blood or thyroid tissue (not recorded which). The sequence was collected from an adult man with Graves' hyperthyroidism. This chain joins TRBV7-8 and TRBJ2-2, with TRBD1 matching over 7 bases. CDR3 sequence reads: CASSSRWGQSNTGELFF. The CDR3 DNA reads TGTGCCAGCAGCTCCCGGTGGGGACAGTCGAACACCGGGGAGCTGTTTTTT.